Listed below are T cell receptor beta chains from one sample, sequenced in a study of blood T cell repertoires in COVID-19. Generated by immunoSEQ multiplex PCR, the TCRdb table keeps only in-frame clones and is missing some. The sample lists over 250,000 clones; roughly nine tenths were seen once. Material for sequencing was peripheral blood. The receptors derive from a man aged 50 to 59 with acute or convalescent COVID-19. Each CDR3 is given with its conserved first and last residue. A D gene is named only where the DNA matches it firmly. A row's size may be missing; if present it is once, few, many or a size class.

J gene: TRBJ1-1; V gene: TRBV5-8; D gene: -; clone size: -; CDR3 DNA: TGTGCCGGGGGGAGGGGACTCTTGAACACTGAAGCTTTCTTT; CDR3 protein: CAGGRGLLNTEAFF
J gene: TRBJ1-2; V gene: TRBV6-5; D gene: -; clone size: -; CDR3 DNA: TGTGCCAGCAGACCTCCCGAACGGGGCTATGGCTACACCTTC; CDR3 protein: CASRPPERGYGYTF
J gene: TRBJ2-7; V gene: TRBV18; D gene: TRBD1; clone size: -; CDR3 DNA: TGTGCCAGCTCACCCCGGACAGGGACCTCCTACGAGCAGTACTTC; CDR3 protein: CASSPRTGTSYEQYF
J gene: TRBJ2-7; V gene: TRBV9; D gene: -; clone size: -; CDR3 DNA: TGTGCCAGCAGCGTTGGGGGGAATTTGCCCTACGAGCAGTACTTC; CDR3 protein: CASSVGGNLPYEQYF
J gene: TRBJ1-4; V gene: TRBV30; D gene: TRBD1; clone size: -; CDR3 DNA: TGTGCCTGGAGTGTACTTGACGGGGCAGGGGGCAAAAGAGAAAAACTGTTTTTT; CDR3 protein: CAWSVLDGAGGKREKLFF
J gene: TRBJ2-5; V gene: TRBV15; D gene: -; clone size: -; CDR3 DNA: TGTGCCACCAGCAGAGGTTACGGGCAAGAGACCCAGTACTTC; CDR3 protein: CATSRGYGQETQYF
J gene: TRBJ1-3; V gene: TRBV11-2; D gene: TRBD1; clone size: -; CDR3 DNA: TGTGCCAGCAGCATACAGGGGAGCACCATATATTTT; CDR3 protein: CASSIQGSTIYF
J gene: TRBJ2-1; V gene: TRBV18; D gene: TRBD1; clone size: -; CDR3 DNA: TGTGCCAGCTCACCGGACAGGGGAGGATACAATGAGCAGTTCTTC; CDR3 protein: CASSPDRGGYNEQFF
J gene: TRBJ2-7; V gene: TRBV2; D gene: TRBD2; clone size: -; CDR3 DNA: TGTGCCAGTGCGGGGGAACAGATCTACGAGCAGTACTTC; CDR3 protein: CASAGEQIYEQYF
J gene: TRBJ2-1; V gene: TRBV25-1; D gene: -; clone size: -; CDR3 DNA: TGTGCCAGCAGTGACCAAACTAGTCTTACTGAGCAGTTCTTC; CDR3 protein: CASSDQTSLTEQFF
J gene: TRBJ2-7; V gene: TRBV3-1/TRBV3-2; D gene: TRBD1; clone size: -; CDR3 DNA: TGTGCCAGCAGCCCCCTGGGACAGGGAAGAAACGAGCAGTACTTC; CDR3 protein: CASSPLGQGRNEQYF
J gene: TRBJ2-1; V gene: TRBV19; D gene: -; clone size: -; CDR3 DNA: TGTGCCAGTAGTATTGCTGCGGGGACGGTCTACAATGAGCAGTTCTTC; CDR3 protein: CASSIAAGTVYNEQFF
J gene: TRBJ2-6; V gene: TRBV5-6; D gene: -; clone size: -; CDR3 DNA: TGTGCCAGCACACCGACAGCCTCTGGGGCCAACGTCCTGACTTTC; CDR3 protein: CASTPTASGANVLTF
J gene: TRBJ1-2; V gene: TRBV20-1; D gene: TRBD1; clone size: -; CDR3 DNA: TGCAGTGCTAGTGACAGGGGTAGCTATGGCTACACCTTC; CDR3 protein: CSASDRGSYGYTF
J gene: TRBJ2-7; V gene: TRBV5-1; D gene: TRBD2; clone size: -; CDR3 DNA: TGCGCCAGCAGCTTAAATCCTCTCGGGGGGGAATACGAGCAGTACTTC; CDR3 protein: CASSLNPLGGEYEQYF
J gene: TRBJ2-3; V gene: TRBV5-1; D gene: TRBD2; clone size: -; CDR3 DNA: TGCGCCAGCAGCTTGAACGGGGGGTACGCAGATACGCAGTATTTT; CDR3 protein: CASSLNGGYADTQYF
J gene: TRBJ2-5; V gene: TRBV2; D gene: -; clone size: -; CDR3 DNA: TGTGCCAGCACCTACGAGACCCAGTACTTC; CDR3 protein: CASTYETQYF
J gene: TRBJ2-3; V gene: TRBV7-3; D gene: TRBD1; clone size: -; CDR3 DNA: TGTGCCAGCAGCTTAGAAGGGACAGGGGTTGGGGATACGCAGTATTTT; CDR3 protein: CASSLEGTGVGDTQYF
J gene: TRBJ2-5; V gene: TRBV9; D gene: TRBD2; clone size: once; CDR3 DNA: TGTGCCAGCAGCGCCACGGCTAGCGGGGGCACAGAGACCCAGTACTTC; CDR3 protein: CASSATASGGTETQYF
J gene: TRBJ2-7; V gene: TRBV30; D gene: TRBD1; clone size: few; CDR3 DNA: TGTGCCTGGACGGGACAGGGGAGTCGTGAGCAGTACTTC; CDR3 protein: CAWTGQGSREQYF
J gene: TRBJ2-2; V gene: TRBV29-1; D gene: -; clone size: -; CDR3 DNA: TGCAGCGCGGGGTCAGGCGGGGAGCTGTTTTTT; CDR3 protein: CSAGSGGELFF
J gene: TRBJ2-7; V gene: TRBV2; D gene: TRBD2; clone size: -; CDR3 DNA: TGTGCCAGCAGCCCGCTAGCGGGGGGGATCTACGAGCAGTACTTC; CDR3 protein: CASSPLAGGIYEQYF
J gene: TRBJ2-4; V gene: TRBV3-1/TRBV3-2; D gene: TRBD2; clone size: -; CDR3 DNA: TGTGCCAGCAGCCTCACGGAGGGAGGGCGAGGGTACTTC; CDR3 protein: CASSLTEGGRGYF
J gene: TRBJ2-7; V gene: TRBV11-2; D gene: -; clone size: many; CDR3 DNA: TGTGCCAGCAGCTACGGGGAGGATTCCACCTACGAGCAGTACTTC; CDR3 protein: CASSYGEDSTYEQYF
J gene: TRBJ1-5; V gene: TRBV16; D gene: TRBD1; clone size: -; CDR3 DNA: TGTGCCAGCAGCCGACGATCACAGGGGGCTGATCAGCCCCAGCATTTT; CDR3 protein: CASSRRSQGADQPQHF
J gene: TRBJ1-2; V gene: TRBV9; D gene: -; clone size: -; CDR3 DNA: TGTGCCAGCAGCGTAGGTGGACAGCCTGCTAACTATGGCTACACCTTC; CDR3 protein: CASSVGGQPANYGYTF
J gene: TRBJ1-1; V gene: TRBV6-2/TRBV6-3; D gene: -; clone size: -; CDR3 DNA: TGTGCCAGCAGTTACGGGAGGGGAGGCACTGAAGCTTTCTTT; CDR3 protein: CASSYGRGGTEAFF
J gene: TRBJ2-1; V gene: TRBV7-3; D gene: -; clone size: few; CDR3 DNA: TGTGCCAGCAGCTTAATCCAGGGTGAGCAGTTCTTC; CDR3 protein: CASSLIQGEQFF
J gene: TRBJ2-3; V gene: TRBV9; D gene: -; clone size: -; CDR3 DNA: TGTGCCAGCAGCCGGAGGGTGGAAGATACGCAGTATTTT; CDR3 protein: CASSRRVEDTQYF
J gene: TRBJ2-1; V gene: TRBV7-8; D gene: -; clone size: -; CDR3 DNA: TGTGCCAGCAGTCCCTTCAGGGCGAGCTCCTACAATGAGCAGTTCTTC; CDR3 protein: CASSPFRASSYNEQFF
J gene: TRBJ1-2; V gene: TRBV18; D gene: -; clone size: -; CDR3 DNA: TGTGCCAGCTCACCGGACAGCGTAACTGGCTACACCTTC; CDR3 protein: CASSPDSVTGYTF
J gene: TRBJ2-1; V gene: TRBV7-2; D gene: TRBD2; clone size: -; CDR3 DNA: TGTGCCAGCAGCTTATTTGGACTAGCGGGGTCAGGCAATGAGCAGTTCTTC; CDR3 protein: CASSLFGLAGSGNEQFF
J gene: TRBJ1-5; V gene: TRBV5-1; D gene: -; clone size: -; CDR3 DNA: TGCGCCAGCAGCTTAGGGGATGGCAGCAATCAGCCCCAGCATTTT; CDR3 protein: CASSLGDGSNQPQHF
J gene: TRBJ2-2; V gene: TRBV7-3; D gene: -; clone size: -; CDR3 DNA: TGTGCCAGCAGCTTAAGGGGCCGCGGGAACACCGGGGAGCTGTTTTTT; CDR3 protein: CASSLRGRGNTGELFF
J gene: TRBJ1-2; V gene: TRBV11-3; D gene: TRBD1; clone size: -; CDR3 DNA: TGTGCCAGCAGCCCCGGGACAGGGGGCAGCTATGGCTACACCTTC; CDR3 protein: CASSPGTGGSYGYTF
J gene: TRBJ1-2; V gene: TRBV9; D gene: -; clone size: -; CDR3 DNA: TGTGCCAGCAGCCTGGGGGCGGGAGATGGCTACACCTTC; CDR3 protein: CASSLGAGDGYTF
J gene: TRBJ2-7; V gene: TRBV5-1; D gene: -; clone size: -; CDR3 DNA: TGCGCCAGCAGCTTGGCGGCAGGCCGAGGGTCTGGGGAGTACTTC; CDR3 protein: CASSLAAGRGSGEYF
J gene: TRBJ1-2; V gene: TRBV6-5; D gene: -; clone size: -; CDR3 DNA: TGTGCCAGCAGTTACTCGCTGACCTCACGGGTTGGCTACACCTTC; CDR3 protein: CASSYSLTSRVGYTF
J gene: TRBJ1-6; V gene: TRBV11-2; D gene: -; clone size: -; CDR3 DNA: TGTGCCAGCATCAAGAAATGGGAGTCGTCCAGTTCACCCCTCCACTTT; CDR3 protein: CASIKKWESSSSPLHF
J gene: TRBJ2-7; V gene: TRBV5-8; D gene: TRBD2; clone size: -; CDR3 DNA: TGTGCCAGCGGGATATGGGAGGGCTACGAGCAGTACTTC; CDR3 protein: CASGIWEGYEQYF
J gene: TRBJ2-2; V gene: TRBV2; D gene: TRBD2; clone size: -; CDR3 DNA: TGTGCCAGCAGTGAATGGGTAGCGGGGGCGAACACCGGGGAGCTGTTTTTT; CDR3 protein: CASSEWVAGANTGELFF
J gene: TRBJ1-6; V gene: TRBV2; D gene: -; clone size: -; CDR3 DNA: TGTGCCAGCAGTTCCGAACAGAATTCACCCCTCCACTTT; CDR3 protein: CASSSEQNSPLHF
J gene: TRBJ1-2; V gene: TRBV10-3; D gene: TRBD1; clone size: -; CDR3 DNA: TGTGCCATCAGTGGACAGGGGGCTGAAGGCTACACCTTC; CDR3 protein: CAISGQGAEGYTF
J gene: TRBJ2-7; V gene: TRBV6-1; D gene: TRBD2; clone size: -; CDR3 DNA: TGTGCCAGCAGTGAAGCTGCGGGGGGGGCCCTATCCTACGAGCAGTACTTC; CDR3 protein: CASSEAAGGALSYEQYF
J gene: TRBJ2-3; V gene: TRBV9; D gene: TRBD2; clone size: once; CDR3 DNA: TGTGCCAGCAGCGTGAACAGACTAGCGGGGGACACAGATACGCAGTATTTT; CDR3 protein: CASSVNRLAGDTDTQYF
J gene: TRBJ2-7; V gene: TRBV2; D gene: -; clone size: -; CDR3 DNA: TGTGCCAGCAATCATCGACAATCGCACGAGCAGTACTTC; CDR3 protein: CASNHRQSHEQYF
J gene: TRBJ2-7; V gene: TRBV6-5; D gene: -; clone size: -; CDR3 DNA: TGTGCCAGCAGCCATCCGGGCTACGAGCAGTACTTC; CDR3 protein: CASSHPGYEQYF
J gene: TRBJ2-1; V gene: TRBV5-5; D gene: -; clone size: -; CDR3 DNA: TGTGCCAGCAGCACCCTCAGCGGCCCAGCGGAGCAGTTCTTC; CDR3 protein: CASSTLSGPAEQFF
J gene: TRBJ1-4; V gene: TRBV5-1; D gene: TRBD1; clone size: -; CDR3 DNA: TGCGCCAGCAGCTTTTCGACAGGGGCCTTGGGGGAAAAACTGTTTTTT; CDR3 protein: CASSFSTGALGEKLFF
J gene: TRBJ2-3; V gene: TRBV18; D gene: TRBD1; clone size: -; CDR3 DNA: TGTGCCAGCTCACTCAGCCAGGGGGCAGATACGCAGTATTTT; CDR3 protein: CASSLSQGADTQYF
J gene: TRBJ1-1; V gene: TRBV7-9; D gene: TRBD1; clone size: -; CDR3 DNA: TGTGCCAGCAGCCCGACCCCGGGACAGGGTATCACTGAAGCTTTCTTT; CDR3 protein: CASSPTPGQGITEAFF
J gene: TRBJ1-1; V gene: TRBV3-1/TRBV3-2; D gene: TRBD1; clone size: -; CDR3 DNA: TGTGCCAGCAGCCACGGGGACAGGGAGACTGAAGCTTTCTTT; CDR3 protein: CASSHGDRETEAFF
J gene: TRBJ2-2; V gene: TRBV6-6; D gene: TRBD2; clone size: -; CDR3 DNA: TGTGCCAGCAGCTACCCGGGGGGGGAGGAGCTGTTTTTT; CDR3 protein: CASSYPGGEELFF
J gene: TRBJ1-2; V gene: TRBV5-1; D gene: TRBD1; clone size: -; CDR3 DNA: TGCGCCAGCAGCTCGACCTCGGGACAGGGTAACTATGGCTACACCTTC; CDR3 protein: CASSSTSGQGNYGYTF
J gene: TRBJ2-5; V gene: TRBV7-3; D gene: TRBD2; clone size: -; CDR3 DNA: TGTGCCAGCAGCTTAGGGAGGGGTGCGGAGACCCAGTACTTC; CDR3 protein: CASSLGRGAETQYF
J gene: TRBJ2-3; V gene: TRBV12-3/TRBV12-4; D gene: TRBD2; clone size: -; CDR3 DNA: TGTGCCAGCACTCCTAGCGGTACAGATACGCAGTATTTT; CDR3 protein: CASTPSGTDTQYF
J gene: TRBJ1-1; V gene: TRBV12-3/TRBV12-4; D gene: -; clone size: -; CDR3 DNA: TGTGCCAGCAGTTTAGACTTCTGGGCTTTCTTT; CDR3 protein: CASSLDFWAFF
J gene: TRBJ2-7; V gene: TRBV2; D gene: TRBD1; clone size: -; CDR3 DNA: TGTGCCAGCAATGGACAGGGGCGGTACGAGCAGTACTTC; CDR3 protein: CASNGQGRYEQYF